These 16 T cell receptor beta chains were all obtained from the same sample, sequenced in a study of cytomegalovirus exposure and HLA in healthy donors. PCR was performed using 60 Vbeta and 13 Jbeta primers. Measured with immunoSEQ multiplex PCR; TCRdb has only the in-frame clones, and not every one. The table shows some 130,000 clones, with 82% occurring only once. Material: PBMCs. The receptors stem from a male donor in good health and CMV-seropositive.

This chain connects TRBV19 to TRBJ2-7; 8 bases agree with TRBD2. This CDR3 has 15 amino acids. The V and J ends lost 5 bases and 2 bases, in that order; junction bases with no gene match: 8. Germline CDR1 LNHDA, CDR2 SQIVND (reference sequence). The CDR3 coding sequence is TGTGCCAGTAGTTTAATAGCGGGACCCGCCTACGAGCAGTACTTC. It yields the protein CASSLIAGPAYEQYF.

V usage is TRBV4-3 and J usage is TRBJ2-3, with D uncertain. In germline, CDR1 is LGHNA, CDR2 YSLEER. The CDR3 is 17 amino acids. Trimming removed 0 bases at V and 0 bases at J, with 13 bases between. DNA for the CDR3: TGCGCCAGCAGCCAAGATCGAGGAATTGGGAGCACAGATACGCAGTATTTT. Translating gives CASSQDRGIGSTDTQYF.

The chain is built from TRBV29-1 and TRBJ1-5; tentatively, D is TRBD1 (5 bases). The CDR3 has 12 amino acids. Trimming took off 7 bases at V and 4 bases at J, with 11 bases between the two ends. Germline assignment: CDR1 SQVTM and CDR2 ANQGSEA. The CDR3 DNA follows: TGCAGCGCCGGCGGGGGAAATCAGCCCCAGCATTTT. It specifies CSAGGGNQPQHF.

The J gene is TRBJ1-3, the V gene TRBV4-3; tentative D call: TRBD1 (5 bases). CDR1 and CDR2 (germline): LGHNA, YSLEER. The CDR3 is 16 amino acids. V was pared by 1 base and J by 4 bases, with 14 bases between. The CDR3 loop is CASSQAAGDWGNTIYF. DNA of the CDR3: TGCGCCAGCAGCCAAGCGGCGGGGGACTGGGGAAACACCATATATTTT.

The chain uses TRBV23-1 and TRBJ2-1, with TRBD2 identical over 7 bases. TRBV23-1 is designated an ORF whose function remains uncertain. The CDR3 has 18 amino acids. J lost 0 bases, V lost 0 bases, and 8 bases had no gene match. The CDR3 region is CASSQSASGSSSYNEQFF. The DNA for the CDR3 is TGCGCCAGCAGTCAATCGGCTAGCGGCAGCAGCTCCTACAATGAGCAGTTCTTC.

The gene calls are TRBV18 and TRBJ1-4; a weak D match, TRBD1 (5 bases). V dropped 1 base and J dropped 0 bases, with 9 bases sitting between them. CDR1 is KGHSH and CDR2 is LQKENI in the germline V gene. The CDR3 runs to 16 residues. CDR3 sequence: CASSPLSGTTNEKLFF. The CDR3 region has the DNA TGTGCCAGCTCACCACTCTCAGGGACAACTAATGAAAAACTGTTTTTT.

The CDR3 loop is CASSFLQRATTDTQYF. Written as DNA, the CDR3 is TGTGCCAGCAGCTTCCTCCAAAGAGCAACGACAGATACGCAGTATTTT. This chain joins TRBV7-9 and TRBJ2-3; D is unresolved. The CDR3 is 16 amino acids. Trimming removed 3 bases at V and 3 bases at J, with 16 bases between. Germline values: CDR1 SEHNR, CDR2 FQNEAQ (reference sequence).

The rearrangement joins TRBV5-1 to TRBJ2-7, with D possibly matching TRBD2 (5 bases). The CDR3 is 14 amino acids. V gave up 1 base and J gave up 6 bases, with 14 bases separating them. Germline V lookup: CDR1 SGHRS, CDR2 YFSETQ. For the CDR3, the DNA is TGCGCCAGCAGCTTGCCTGGCGGAGGCAGCGAGCAGTACTTC. This sequence encodes CASSLPGGGSEQYF.

DNA for the CDR3: TGTGCCAGCAGCATTTACAGGGGTATGGCTTTCTTT. Amino acids: CASSIYRGMAFF. The V call is TRBV28, the J call TRBJ1-1; 7 bases align to TRBD1. The CDR3 extends over 12 amino acids. The germline V gene encodes CDR1 MDHEN and CDR2 SYDVKM. V gave up 6 bases and J gave up 11 bases; unmatched junction bases: 9.

The chain combines TRBV6-1 with TRBJ1-2; TRBD1 might be the D (5 bases). Germline CDR1 reads MNHNS; CDR2 reads SASEGT. Trimming stripped 3 bases from V and 8 bases from J, with 13 bases between. The CDR3 has 13 residues. The CDR3 sequence is CASSEARGGGYTF. CDR3 sequence (DNA): TGTGCCAGCAGTGAGGCCCGCGGGGGAGGCTACACCTTC.

This clone came up a few times. The chain links TRBV7-2 to TRBJ1-2; D not resolved. CDR1 and CDR2 from the germline V gene are SGHTA and FQGNSA. The CDR3 is 14 amino acids. The germline V and J ends were trimmed by 3 bases and 5 bases, with 13 bases remaining between them. The DNA for the CDR3 is TGTGCCAGCAGCTTCTCCGCGGGAGGTTATGGCTACACCTTC. Its translation: CASSFSAGGYGYTF.

This clone was detected only once. The CDR3 DNA sequence: TGTGCCACCAGCGATCTGCTCGGGGGACTAGCGGGAGCGGATTCCTACGAGCAGTACTTC. Encoded protein: CATSDLLGGLAGADSYEQYF. The V call is TRBV15, the J call TRBJ2-7, with TRBD2 matching 14 bases. This CDR3 is built from 20 residues. CDR1 LNHNV and CDR2 YYDKDF come from the germline V gene (reference sequence). The V gene end was trimmed by 5 bases and the J gene end by 1 base; junction bases not matched to a gene: 16.

This chain links TRBV19 with TRBJ2-5; 11 bases align to TRBD2. Germline assignment: CDR1 LNHDA and CDR2 SQIVND (reference sequence). J gave up 4 bases and V 1 base, and 2 bases lay outside the gene matches. This CDR3 contains 15 residues. CDR3 amino acids: CASSIVTSGRETQYF. Written as DNA, the CDR3 is TGTGCCAGTAGTATAGTTACTAGCGGGAGAGAGACCCAGTACTTC.

The table lists this clone with a count of one. The chain couples TRBV4-1 to TRBJ2-7, with a possible D match to TRBD2 (5 bases). Germline V gives CDR1 MGHRA, CDR2 YSYEKL. Trimming removed 0 bases from V and 5 bases from J, with 14 bases in between. This CDR3 spans 15 amino acids. Here the CDR3 reads CASSQDRGRRHEQYF. DNA for the CDR3: TGCGCCAGCAGCCAAGATCGAGGGAGAAGGCACGAGCAGTACTTC.

This chain joins TRBV19 and TRBJ2-2, with D possibly matching TRBD1 (6 bases). This CDR3 is 15 amino acids long. Trimming removed 3 bases at V and 4 bases at J, with 12 bases between. The germline V gene encodes CDR1 LNHDA and CDR2 SQIVND (reference sequence). CDR3 nucleotide sequence: TGTGCCAGTAGTATTCAGGGGCTTTCCACCGGGGAGCTGTTTTTT. This encodes CASSIQGLSTGELFF.

The CDR3 coding sequence is TGTGCCAGCAGCTGGGGACAGGGGAACCTTGTTGGCTACACCTTC. This encodes CASSWGQGNLVGYTF. The chain uses TRBV13 and TRBJ1-2, with TRBD1 matching over 10 bases. The CDR3 totals 15 residues. V lost 4 bases to trimming and J lost 7 bases; unmatched junction nucleotides: 9. The V gene's germline CDR1 is PRHDT and CDR2 FYEKMQ (reference sequence).